This T cell receptor beta chain was identified in a study of blood T cell repertoires in COVID-19. Trimming removed 3 bases from V and 0 bases from J; junction bases left unmatched: 4. Germline loops: CDR1 DFQATT, CDR2 SNEGSKA (reference sequence). The CDR3 is 14 amino acids. Assay: immunoSEQ multiplex PCR; the TCRdb copy retains only in-frame clones and omits some. The table lists around 230,000 clones, roughly 89% of them singletons. The chain recombines TRBV20-1 with TRBJ1-1, with 7 nucleotides matching TRBD1. The sequence came from a man between 25 and 39 years old who had recovered from COVID-19. The sequencing input was peripheral blood. CDR3 region: CSASFGQVNTEAFF. In DNA, the CDR3 is TGCAGTGCTAGTTTTGGACAGGTGAACACTGAAGCTTTCTTT.